This TCR beta chain was documented in a study of cytomegalovirus exposure and HLA in healthy donors. In the study overall: As released early, the data held 70 million to 95 million unique TCRs from HLA-typed donors.

Whole-study results and caveats: As was reported, the classifier diagnosed cytomegalovirus status with high specificity and sensitivity. The investigators catalogued about 170 TCR beta chains as cytomegalovirus-associated. Later genetic work tied a missense DCLRE1C variant to beta-chain V and J trimming.

In germline, CDR1 is SGHVS, CDR2 FQNEAQ. V was trimmed by 1 base and J by 5 bases, leaving 14 bases between them. The CDR3 extends over 16 amino acids. In the case of this clone: Its antigen is not known.

The PCR employed 60 Vbeta primers together with 13 Jbeta primers. Data came from immunoSEQ multiplex PCR; TCRdb stores just in-frame clones and leaves some out. The sample yields 78,000 or so clones, roughly 84% seen once. V is TRBV7-8 and J is TRBJ2-2, with D possibly TRBD1 on 6 matching bases. The specimen sequenced was PBMCs. The receptor was isolated from a woman between 50 and 59 years old in good health and CMV-seronegative. The CDR3 here is CASSLGAGVGTGELFF. CDR3 DNA: TGTGCCAGCAGCTTAGGGGCAGGGGTGGGTACCGGGGAGCTGTTTTTT.